These 9 T cell receptor beta chains share one sample of origin, sequenced in a study of T cells after yellow fever vaccination (dated by TCRdb to about 2019). The sample's treatment or condition label, in plain terms: live attenuated yellow fever vaccine strain. Library construction relied on 5' RACE. The instrument given in TCRdb is Illumina HiSeq 2500. TCRdb ran its own pipeline on the public reads, namely fastp trimming at Q25 and MiXCR clone calling, and kept in-frame beta chains. CDR3 protein duplicates are merged, each entry listing the most common genes and DNA. The sample has around 310,000 distinct CDR3 sequences on record, roughly 9.4% of them singletons. The ten largest clonotypes hold roughly 18% of the sample. This specimen was PBMCs, taken on the day of the first yellow fever vaccination. These receptor sequences come from a man in his late teens or twenties who received the YFV17D yellow fever vaccine.

There are many counts of this clonotype. The V call is TRBV4-3, the J call TRBJ2-3, with 9 positions matching TRBD2. CDR1 and CDR2 (germline): LGHNA, YSLEER. This CDR3 is built from 16 residues. J was trimmed by 3 bases and V by 0 bases; bases with no gene match: 4. The CDR3 reads CASSQDWRGGTDTQYF. The DNA of the CDR3 is TGCGCCAGCAGCCAAGATTGGCGGGGGGGAACAGATACGCAGTATTTT.

This clonotype was seen just once. The chain joins TRBV7-9 to TRBJ2-1; 10 bases fit TRBD2. Trimming cost V 3 bases and J 8 bases; bases outside gene matches: 7. Per germline, CDR1 SEHNR and CDR2 FQNEAQ (reference sequence). The CDR3 runs to 15 residues. For the CDR3, the DNA is TGTGCCAGCAGCTTTTTCAGCGGGGGGGCGGATGAGCAGTTCTTC. Protein sequence: CASSFFSGGADEQFF. Full variable domain (outside the CDR3, taken from reference TRBV7-9 and TRBJ2-1): DTGVSQNPRHKITKRGQNVTFRCDPISEHNRLYWYRQTLGQGPEFLTYFQNEAQLEKSRLLSDRFSAERPKGSFSTLEIQRTEQGDSAMYLCASSFFSGGADEQFFGPGTRLTVL.

This clonotype was seen a few times. The J gene is TRBJ2-7, the V gene TRBV6-2 or TRBV6-3; D may be TRBD2 (5 bases). Germline V gene sequence: CDR1 MNHEY, CDR2 SVGEGT. The CDR3 length is 16 residues. The CDR3 reads CASSYEGRLKGLDIPV. As DNA, the CDR3 is TGTGCCAGCAGTTACGAGGGCAGGTTAAAAGGCTTGGATATCCCAGTC.

This clonotype appeared a few times. This chain uses TRBV30 with TRBJ2-6; D is unresolved. The CDR3 is 17 amino acids. The V end lost 3 bases, the J end lost 0 bases, and 15 bases lay between the germline ends. The V gene's germline CDR1 is GTSNPN and CDR2 SVGIG (reference sequence). CDR3 sequence (DNA): TGTGCCTGGAGCCCGACCTTACTGTTCTCTGGGGCCAACGTCCTGACTTTC. Translated: CAWSPTLLFSGANVLTF.

This clonotype has more than one count but fewer than ten. V and J are TRBV20-1 and TRBJ2-3, with 8 bases lining up with TRBD1. The V segment lost 3 bases and the J segment 3 bases; nucleotides outside the gene matches: 8. Germline values: CDR1 DFQATT, CDR2 SNEGSKA (reference sequence). The CDR3 is 15 residues long. The CDR3 reads CSASSRGLGTDTQYF. The CDR3, as DNA: TGCAGTGCTAGTTCCAGGGGGCTTGGGACAGATACGCAGTATTTT.

The rearrangement uses TRBV7-9 and TRBJ1-2; D gene unclear. The CDR3 is 13 residues long. V was cut by 2 bases and J by 6 bases, with 10 bases left in between. From germline, CDR1 is SEHNR and CDR2 FQNEAQ (reference sequence). The CDR3: CASSLWSRHGYTF. In nucleotides, the CDR3 is TGTGCCAGCAGCTTATGGAGTCGTCATGGCTACACCTTC. The full variable domain, its missing parts supplied by reference TRBV7-9 and TRBJ1-2, is DTGVSQNPRHKITKRGQNVTFRCDPISEHNRLYWYRQTLGQGPEFLTYFQNEAQLEKSRLLSDRFSAERPKGSFSTLEIQRTEQGDSAMYLCASSLWSRHGYTFGSGTRLTVV.

This clonotype was counted a few times. DNA for the CDR3: TGTTTGGGGGGGCTCGAGTCTACCGGGGAGCTGTTTTTT. Amino acids: CLGGLESTGELFF. V is TRBV30 and J is TRBJ2-2, with a weak D call TRBD2 (7 bases). The CDR3 length is 13 residues. CDR1 is GTSNPN, CDR2 SVGIG, per germline (reference sequence).

In its sample, this clonotype was seen many times. The chain employs TRBV4-3 and TRBJ2-7, with D tentatively TRBD1 or TRBD2 (5 bases each). V lost 1 base, J lost 4 bases, and 8 bases lay in between. Per the germline V gene, CDR1 is LGHNA and CDR2 is YSLEER. The CDR3 sequence is 13 residues long. CDR3: CASSQGDGYEQYF. Written as DNA, the CDR3 is TGCGCCAGCAGCCAAGGGGACGGGTACGAGCAGTACTTC.

The sample holds a few counts of this clonotype. J is TRBJ2-7 and V is TRBV11-2; possibly TRBD1 or TRBD2 for D (5 bases each). The CDR3 sequence is 17 residues long. V was cut by 5 bases and J by 4 bases, with 24 bases left in between. Germline loops: CDR1 SGHAT, CDR2 FQNNGV. The CDR3 sequence: CASSLGVGESRMYEQYF. In nucleotides, the CDR3 is TGTGCCAGCAGCCTAGGGGTGGGGGAGTCCCGGATGTACGAGCAGTACTTC.